Below, one T cell receptor beta chain is given with its context. Its target is unknown. It was the approximately 130-subject validation cohort, separate from the approximately 620-subject first cohort, to which the donors belonged. This specimen belongs to a study of cytomegalovirus exposure and HLA in healthy donors. Clones were sequenced by immunoSEQ multiplex PCR, and TCRdb holds only the in-frame ones, with some missing. The sample has fewer than 90,000 clones; approximately 95% are singletons. The length of the CDR3 is 14 residues. Unmatched junction bases numbered 4, after V lost 4 bases and J lost 6 bases. Germline values: CDR1 MGHRA, CDR2 YSYEKL. Regarding the study as a whole: CMV antigen specificity was confirmed in vitro for a few CMV-associated chains.

The chain carries TRBV4-1 and TRBJ2-7, with 12 bases fitting TRBD1. The TCR was taken from a young man in good health and CMV-seropositive. What was sequenced was PBMCs. The CDR3 spells CASSPGTGGLEQYF. The CDR3 region has the DNA TGCGCCAGCAGCCCCGGGACAGGGGGCCTCGAGCAGTACTTC.